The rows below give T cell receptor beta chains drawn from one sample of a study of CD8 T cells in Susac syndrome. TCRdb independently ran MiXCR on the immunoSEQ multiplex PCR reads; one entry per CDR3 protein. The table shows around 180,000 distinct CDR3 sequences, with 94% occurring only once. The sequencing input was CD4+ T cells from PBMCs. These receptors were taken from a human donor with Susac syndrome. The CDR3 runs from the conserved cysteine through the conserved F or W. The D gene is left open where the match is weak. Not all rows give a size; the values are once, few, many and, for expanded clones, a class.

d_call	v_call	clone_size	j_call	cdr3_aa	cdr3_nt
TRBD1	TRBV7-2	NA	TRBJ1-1	CASSFGGQGTTEAFF	TGTGCCAGCAGCTTTGGGGGACAGGGGACCACTGAAGCTTTCTTT
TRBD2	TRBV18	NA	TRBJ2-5	CASSRTGLARETQYF	TGTGCCAGCTCGCGAACGGGACTAGCCAGGGAGACCCAGTACTTC
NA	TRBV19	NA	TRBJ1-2	CASSPRVTNYGYTF	TGTGCCAGTAGCCCCCGGGTGACTAACTATGGCTACACCTTC
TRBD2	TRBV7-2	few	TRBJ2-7	CASSLVAGGTYEQYF	TGTGCCAGCAGCTTGGTGGCGGGGGGAACCTACGAGCAGTACTTC
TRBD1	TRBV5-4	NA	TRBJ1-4	CASSPGQGNEKLFF	TGTGCCAGCAGCCCCGGACAGGGGAATGAAAAACTGTTTTTT
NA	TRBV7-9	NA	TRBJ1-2	CASSRTGTTVYGYTF	TGTGCCAGCAGCCGTACCGGGACAACTGTCTATGGCTACACCTTC
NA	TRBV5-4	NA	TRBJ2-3	CASSLPSTRSTDTQYF	TGTGCCAGCAGCCTTCCGTCCACCCGCTCCACAGATACGCAGTATTTT
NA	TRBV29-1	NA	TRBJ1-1	CSVAGHTMNTEAFF	TGCAGCGTTGCTGGACACACCATGAACACTGAAGCTTTCTTT
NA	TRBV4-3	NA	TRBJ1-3	CASSQDRAGGAGSSGNTIYF	TGCGCCAGCAGCCAAGATCGGGCTGGCGGGGCTGGGAGCTCTGGAAACACCATATATTTT
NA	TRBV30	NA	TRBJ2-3	CAWSSASTDTQYF	TGTGCCTGGAGTTCAGCTAGCACAGATACGCAGTATTTT
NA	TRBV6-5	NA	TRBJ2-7	CASGRGYDSYEQYF	TGTGCCAGCGGTAGGGGTTACGACTCCTACGAGCAGTACTTC
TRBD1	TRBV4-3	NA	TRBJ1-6	CASSQVPTGDYNSPLHF	TGCGCCAGCAGCCAAGTGCCGACAGGGGACTATAATTCACCCCTCCACTTT
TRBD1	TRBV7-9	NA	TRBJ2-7	CASSSYGTGDAYEQYF	TGTGCCAGCAGCTCGTACGGGACAGGAGATGCCTACGAGCAGTACTTC
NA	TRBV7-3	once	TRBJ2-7	CASSLRGGTSSYEQYF	TGTGCCAGCAGCTTAAGAGGTGGGACAAGTTCCTACGAGCAGTACTTC
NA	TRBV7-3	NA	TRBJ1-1	CASSLNAMNTEAFF	TGTGCCAGCAGCTTAAACGCTATGAACACTGAAGCTTTCTTT
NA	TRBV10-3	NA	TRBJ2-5	CAISGTQQETQYF	TGTGCCATCAGTGGGACACAACAAGAGACCCAGTACTTC
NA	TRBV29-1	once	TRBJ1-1	CSVVRGRAEAFF	TGCAGCGTTGTAAGAGGGCGGGCTGAAGCTTTCTTT
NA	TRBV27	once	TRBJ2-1	CASSLAGTEQFF	TGTGCCAGCAGTTTGGCCGGGACAGAGCAGTTCTTC
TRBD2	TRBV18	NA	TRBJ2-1	CASSPPGTSGGYEQFF	TGTGCCAGCTCACCACCCGGGACTAGCGGGGGTTATGAGCAGTTCTTC
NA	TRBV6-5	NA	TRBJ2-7	CASSRTDPYEQYF	TGTGCCAGCAGTCGGACAGACCCCTACGAGCAGTACTTC
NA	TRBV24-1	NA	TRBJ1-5	CATGRTREIRDNNQPQHF	TGTGCCACCGGTAGGACTAGGGAGATTAGGGATAATAATCAGCCCCAGCATTTT
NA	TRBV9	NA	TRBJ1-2	CASSVGTGAGYGYTF	TGTGCCAGCAGCGTAGGTACGGGGGCCGGCTATGGCTACACCTTC
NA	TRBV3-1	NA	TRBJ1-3	CASSQWVSQISGNTIYF	TGTGCCAGCAGCCAATGGGTCAGCCAGATCTCTGGAAACACCATATATTTT
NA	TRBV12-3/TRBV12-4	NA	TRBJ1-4	CASSFFPKGEKLFF	TGTGCCAGCAGTTTTTTTCCGAAGGGTGAAAAACTGTTTTTT
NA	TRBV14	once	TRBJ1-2	CASSQDLYRVSGYTF	TGTGCCAGCAGCCAAGATCTTTACAGGGTCAGTGGCTACACCTTC
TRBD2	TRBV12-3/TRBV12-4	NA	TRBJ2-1	CASTPRTSGGGVTYNEQFF	TGTGCCAGCACCCCTAGGACTAGCGGGGGGGGAGTTACCTACAATGAGCAGTTCTTC
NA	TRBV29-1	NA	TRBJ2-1	CSLSTHYEQFF	TGCAGCCTGTCCACGCATTATGAGCAGTTCTTC
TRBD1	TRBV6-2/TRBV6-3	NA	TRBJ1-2	CASSPSGRTGINYGYTF	TGTGCCAGCAGTCCATCGGGACGGACAGGGATTAACTATGGCTACACCTTC
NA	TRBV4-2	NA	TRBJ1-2	CASSQAQYGYTF	TGTGCCAGCAGCCAAGCCCAATATGGCTACACCTTC
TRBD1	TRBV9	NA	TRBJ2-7	CASSVGLWTTGDRGTYEQYF	TGTGCCAGCAGCGTAGGCCTTTGGACTACAGGGGACAGGGGGACCTACGAGCAGTACTTC
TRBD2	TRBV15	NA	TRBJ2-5	CATSRGGGAEAMQYF	TGTGCCACCAGCAGAGGCGGGGGGGCCGAGGCCATGCAGTACTTC
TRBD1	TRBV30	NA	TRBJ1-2	CAFSGQAYGYTF	TGTGCCTTCTCGGGACAGGCCTATGGCTACACCTTC
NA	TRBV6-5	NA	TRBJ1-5	CASSYTDNQPQHF	TGTGCCAGCAGCTATACGGACAATCAGCCCCAGCATTTT
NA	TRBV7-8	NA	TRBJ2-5	CASSRGRQETQYF	TGTGCCAGCAGCCGGGGGCGCCAAGAGACCCAGTACTTC
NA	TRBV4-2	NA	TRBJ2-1	CASSQDYDGGREQFF	TGTGCCAGCAGCCAAGATTACGACGGGGGGCGAGAGCAGTTCTTC
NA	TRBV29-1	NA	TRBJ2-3	CSVEDPLWRSTDTQYF	TGCAGCGTTGAAGATCCGCTGTGGCGCAGCACAGATACGCAGTATTTT